The 21 T cell receptor beta chains reported below all come from one sample, sequenced in a study of esophageal squamous cell carcinoma under preoperative chemotherapy (dated by TCRdb to the late 2010s). Library preparation employed PCR. The sequencer was a HiSeq X Ten. TCRdb's own reprocessing of the public reads used fastp at Q25 and MiXCR and kept productive beta chains. Identical CDR3 protein sequences are pooled into one entry, listed with their most common genes and DNA. Within this sample are about 32,000 distinct CDR3 sequences, with less than 65% of them counted one time only. More than 20% of the sample is in the top ten clones. Sample time point, as interpreted from the label and publication: after preoperative PTX-NDP chemotherapy. This sample was gathered from a patient given preoperative chemotherapy. These receptors were obtained from a human donor with esophageal squamous cell carcinoma. The donor label of this sample is uncertain.

This clonotype was recorded at least ten times. The chain employs TRBV11-3 and TRBJ2-2, with TRBD1 matching 8 bases. The trim removed 5 bases at V and 8 bases at J, leaving 10 bases unmatched. Germline V CDR1 and CDR2: SGHNT, YENEEA. The CDR3 consists of 15 residues. The CDR3 sequence: CASSPRTGIKGELFF. CDR3 nucleotide sequence: TGTGCCAGCAGCCCTAGGACAGGGATTAAAGGGGAGCTGTTTTTT.

This clonotype came up a few times. V and J are TRBV7-8 and TRBJ2-5; 7 nucleotides align to TRBD1. The end of the DNA fits TRBJ2-7 better, so the J call may be wrong. CDR1 and CDR2 (germline): SGHVS, FQNEAQ. This CDR3 is built from 15 residues. This CDR3 is CASSLRQGPFYEQYF. In nucleotides, the CDR3 is TGTGCCAGCAGCTTAAGACAGGGACCGTTTTACGAGCAGTACTTC.

Note on this clonotype: The junction does not match germline at one end; this may be a read error. The gene calls are TRBV7-6 and TRBJ2-3; 7 nucleotides agree with TRBD1. Per the germline V gene, CDR1 is SGHVS and CDR2 is FNYEAQ. This CDR3 has 15 residues. The CDR3 spells CATRLGGLATETQYF. The CDR3 coding sequence is TGTGCCACGAGGTTAGGGGGCCTAGCCACGGAGACGCAGTACTTT.

This clonotype was counted a few times. J is TRBJ2-3 and V is TRBV7-2; a weak D match, TRBD2 (6 bases). This CDR3 comprises 13 residues. CDR1 and CDR2 (germline): SGHTA, FQGNSA. The V and J ends lost 5 bases and 5 bases respectively, with 11 bases between them. CDR3 residues: CASSRRAGDTQYF. The DNA for the CDR3 is TGTGCCAGCAGCCGGAGGGCGGGAGATACGCAGTATTTT.

This clonotype was seen more than once but under ten times. The DNA for the CDR3 is TGTGCCACCGGACAGTTCCCCGGGGAGCTGTTTTTT. Translation: CATGQFPGELFF. V is TRBV24-1 and J is TRBJ2-2, with D possibly being TRBD1 (6 bases). Trimming took 9 bases from V and 6 from J, leaving 10 bases between them. Per germline, CDR1 KGHDR and CDR2 SFDVKD. The CDR3 contains 12 residues.

This clonotype turned up a few times. The V and J genes are TRBV7-6 and TRBJ2-5; 8 nucleotides agree with TRBD2. This CDR3 is 14 amino acids long. The germline V gene encodes CDR1 SGHVS and CDR2 FNYEAQ. The CDR3 is CAGRGGRDTETQYF. The CDR3 DNA reads as TGTGCGGGGCGCGGGGGGCGTGACACAGAGACCCAGTACTTC.

Points on this clonotype: A read error is possible here, since a much larger clone lies one base away. V is TRBV6-5 and J is TRBJ2-1; D may be TRBD1 or TRBD2 (5 bases each). V was shortened by 4 bases and J by 10 bases, with 14 bases between the two germline ends. This CDR3 has 13 residues. CDR1 and CDR2 (germline): MNHEY, SVGAGI. CDR3 sequence: CASSSGTAYEQFF. Here the CDR3 DNA reads TGTGCCAGCAGTTCCGGGACGGCCTACGAGCAGTTCTTC.

Ten or more counts support this clonotype. The J gene is TRBJ2-5, the V gene TRBV11-2; TRBD2 is a possible D gene (7 bases). Between the trimmed V and J ends, which lost 3 bases and 5 bases, there was a span of 19 bases. The germline V gene has CDR1 SGHAT and CDR2 FQNNGV. This CDR3 is 16 amino acids long. In DNA form, the CDR3 reads TGTGCCAGCAGCTTCCTCCGCCGGGGGGCTGGGGAGACCCAGTACTTC. Amino acids: CASSFLRRGAGETQYF.

This clonotype occurred many times. The chain has TRBV5-4 and TRBJ2-2, with D possibly being TRBD1 (6 bases). V was clipped by 5 bases and J by 5 bases, with 10 bases between them. The germline gives CDR1 SGHNT, CDR2 YYREEE (reference sequence). This CDR3 spans 13 amino acids. DNA for the CDR3: TGTGCCAGCAGTCCACAGGGAACCGGGGAGCTGTTTTTT. Its protein is CASSPQGTGELFF.

This clonotype was seen only a few times. The chain has TRBV6-1 and TRBJ2-3; maybe TRBD1 (8 bases). Trimming removed 6 bases from V and 1 base from J, with 17 bases in between. The CDR3 has 16 residues. Germline CDR1 MNHNS, CDR2 SASEGT. CDR3 coding DNA: TGTGCCAGCAGCGTATCAACAGGGGGGGGCACAGATACGCAGTATTTT. Translating it yields CASSVSTGGGTDTQYF.

This clonotype was detected ten times or more. The chain is built from TRBV7-8 and TRBJ2-2; 8 nucleotides align to TRBD1. The CDR3 contains 15 residues. The germline gives CDR1 SGHVS, CDR2 FQNEAQ. With V trimmed by 4 bases and J by 5 bases, 6 bases remained unmatched. The CDR3 loop is CASSSGQDSTGELFF. CDR3 in DNA: TGTGCCAGCAGCTCGGGACAGGACTCTACCGGGGAGCTGTTTTTT.

The chain has TRBV12-5 and TRBJ2-1, with unresolved D. Trimming removed 5 bases from V and 6 bases from J, with 8 bases in between. CDR3 size: 12 residues. Germline V gene sequence: CDR1 LGHNT, CDR2 FRNRAP. The CDR3 protein is CASGQYTNEQFF. CDR3 DNA: TGTGCTAGTGGTCAGTACACCAATGAGCAGTTCTTC.

V is TRBV4-2 and J is TRBJ2-3, with 9 bases identical to TRBD2. From germline, CDR1 is LGHNA and CDR2 YNFKEQ. After removal of 0 bases from V and 6 bases from J, the junction contained 7 bases not matched to a gene. The CDR3 covers 16 residues. The CDR3 is CASSQDRGGASDTQYF. CDR3 nucleotides: TGTGCCAGCAGCCAAGATCGCGGGGGGGCCAGTGATACGCAGTATTTT.

This clonotype showed up just a few times. This may come from a read error, since a much larger clone is one base off. The V call is TRBV6-2 or TRBV6-3, the J call TRBJ2-4; D gene unclear. CDR3 length equals 15 residues. V lost 2 bases, J lost 13 bases, and 21 bases lay in between. Germline assignment: CDR1 MNHEY and CDR2 SVGEGT. CDR3 loop: CASSYNRNLYNEQYF. CDR3 nucleotide sequence: TGTGCCAGCAGTTACAATCGGAACCTATACAATGAGCAGTACTTC.

In its sample, this clonotype was seen a few times. The J gene is TRBJ1-1, the V gene TRBV11-2; D possibly corresponds to TRBD1 (6 bases). Trimming pared 3 bases from V and 6 bases from J, leaving 17 bases between. Germline V gene sequence: CDR1 SGHAT, CDR2 FQNNGV. The CDR3 length is 15 residues. The DNA for the CDR3 is TGTGCCAGCAGCTTTATGACAGGAGGCTGGGCTGAAGCTTTCTTT. It codes for CASSFMTGGWAEAFF.

A remark on this clonotype: Sequence at one end of the junction differs from germline and may be a read error. The chain links TRBV7-2 to TRBJ2-3; 7 bases match TRBD2. Germline V gene sequence: CDR1 SGHTA, CDR2 FQGNSA. The CDR3 has 17 amino acids. The CDR3 loop is CASSEGTGGGGEDTQYF. Written as DNA, the CDR3 is TGTGCCAGCAGCGAGGGGACTGGGGGGGGGGGGGAAGATACCCAGTATTTT.

Ten or more counts support this clonotype. The V call is TRBV10-3, the J call TRBJ2-1; D is undetermined. Germline CDR1 ENHRY, CDR2 SYGVKD. This CDR3 spans 12 amino acids. Trimming shortened V by 2 bases and J by 7 bases, and 6 bases separated the two germline ends. CDR3 amino acids: CAISEVGNEQFF. The CDR3 bases are TGTGCCATCAGTGAGGTTGGGAATGAGCAGTTCTTC.

With respect to this clonotype: The junction departs from germline at one end; a sequencing error may be responsible. This rearrangement joins TRBV7-8 to TRBJ2-4; 7 bases line up with TRBD2. The germline gives CDR1 SGHVS, CDR2 FQNEAQ. The CDR3 is 15 residues long. The CDR3 DNA reads as TGTGCCAGCAGCTTGGGGGGGGGAGGCAAAGACACTCAGTATTTC. It yields the protein CASSLGGGGKDTQYF.

In its sample, this clonotype was seen many times. V usage is TRBV7-2 and J usage is TRBJ1-2; tentative D call: TRBD1 (6 bases). The germline V gene has CDR1 SGHTA and CDR2 FQGNSA. The CDR3 consists of 14 residues. The ends were cut back, 5 bases at V and 4 bases at J, with 14 bases in the middle. DNA for the CDR3: TGTGCCAGCAGCCTAAACCGGGACACCTATGGCTACACCTTC. Its protein product is CASSLNRDTYGYTF.

About this clonotype: The junction and the germline gene differ at one end; a read error may be behind it. This chain links TRBV7-8 with TRBJ2-1; D possibly corresponds to TRBD2 (5 bases). Germline CDR1 SGHVS, CDR2 FQNEAQ. This CDR3 has 12 amino acids. In DNA form, the CDR3 reads TGTGCGGGCAGTTTAGACGCCGGGGAGCTGTTCTTC. Encoded protein: CAGSLDAGELFF.

The V and J genes are TRBV18 and TRBJ2-3; TRBD1 might be the D (6 bases). V lost 6 bases and J lost 6, with 19 bases in between. The germline gives CDR1 KGHSH, CDR2 LQKENI. CDR3 size: 15 residues. CDR3 amino acids: CASSQGATGYDTQYF. The DNA for the CDR3 is TGTGCCAGCTCTCAAGGAGCTACAGGGTACGATACGCAGTATTTT.